This is a list of T cell receptor beta chains from one sample in a study of blood T cell repertoires in COVID-19. The data were produced by immunoSEQ multiplex PCR, yet TCRdb's version contains in-frame clones alone and is incomplete. The table shows fewer than 85,000 clones, with 70% to 85% occurring only once. Sequenced material: peripheral blood. The receptors here all came from a woman in her 70s with acute or convalescent COVID-19. Both conserved end residues are part of each CDR3. D genes are given only for firm matches. Where a row states a size, it is once, few, many or the class of an expanded clone; other rows omit it.

j_gene | v_gene | d_gene | abundance | CDR3nt | CDR3aa
TRBJ2-1 | TRBV18 | TRBD2 | - | TGTGCCAGCTCACCATGGGGACTAGTTGACAATGAGCAGTTCTTC | CASSPWGLVDNEQFF
TRBJ1-4 | TRBV7-9 | - | - | TGTGCCAGCAGCTCGGACCGCTCCAGGGTTGAACTGTTTTTT | CASSSDRSRVELFF
TRBJ2-2 | TRBV19 | TRBD1 | once | TGTGCCAGTAAGGGGGCAAACACCGGGGAGCTGTTTTTT | CASKGANTGELFF
TRBJ1-2 | TRBV2 | - | - | TGTGCCAGCAGTGTAGTGGTCAGCGAGGGCGGCTACACCTTC | CASSVVVSEGGYTF
TRBJ2-3 | TRBV7-3 | - | - | TGTGCCAGCAGCTCCGGACTATTCACAGATACGCAGTATTTT | CASSSGLFTDTQYF
TRBJ2-1 | TRBV27 | - | - | TGTGCCAGCAGTTCCCGGAGGGGGGGGGCGACCGTACAATCCCGCGGCAATGAGCAGTTCTTC | CASSSRRGGATVQSRGNEQFF
TRBJ2-7 | TRBV19 | TRBD1 | few | TGTGCCAGTAGCCGACAGGGGTCTAATGCTGGCGAGCAGTACTTC | CASSRQGSNAGEQYF
TRBJ1-4 | TRBV2 | - | - | TGTGCCAGCAGTGCAACTACAAGTTACAATGAAAAACTGTTTTTT | CASSATTSYNEKLFF
TRBJ2-1 | TRBV20-1 | - | - | TGCAGTGCAAGTTTGAATAATGAGGAGCAGTTCTTC | CSASLNNEEQFF
TRBJ1-1 | TRBV7-2 | - | - | TGTGCCAGCAGCTTCCCAGGAGGTCGGGCTTTCTTT | CASSFPGGRAFF
TRBJ1-2 | TRBV3-1/TRBV3-2 | TRBD1 | - | TGTGCCAGCTTCGGGACAGACCTTGGCTACACCTTC | CASFGTDLGYTF
TRBJ2-1 | TRBV19 | TRBD1 | few | TGTGCCAGTAGTATAGCTCAGGGGGCAGGCCATGAGCAGTTCTTC | CASSIAQGAGHEQFF
TRBJ2-3 | TRBV3-1/TRBV3-2 | - | - | TGTGCCAGCAGCCAATCTAGGGGGACCAGCACAGATACGCAGTATTTT | CASSQSRGTSTDTQYF
TRBJ1-1 | TRBV29-1 | - | - | TGCAGCTCTATCGGGGGGCGCGGAGACACTGAAGCTTTCTTT | CSSIGGRGDTEAFF
TRBJ1-6 | TRBV5-4 | - | - | TGTGCCAGCAGCTTAGCCGATTCCGATGGTTCACCCCTCCACTTT | CASSLADSDGSPLHF
TRBJ2-7 | TRBV28 | TRBD1 | - | TGTGCCAGCAGTTTTTATGGAGGGACAGGGGAGGGGAAGGGACTAGGGGAGCAGTACTTC | CASSFYGGTGEGKGLGEQYF
TRBJ2-1 | TRBV10-1 | TRBD2 | - | TGCGCCAGCAGTGAGTCGGCTAGCGGGAGAAGGGGAGAGCAGTTCTTC | CASSESASGRRGEQFF
TRBJ2-3 | TRBV7-3 | - | - | TGTGCCAGCAGCGCCTATGGGAGAAGCACAGATACGCAGTATTTT | CASSAYGRSTDTQYF
TRBJ1-1 | TRBV5-6 | - | - | TGTGCCAGCAGCCCCGAGGGCAGGGGGAACACTGAAGCTTTCTTT | CASSPEGRGNTEAFF
TRBJ2-2 | TRBV6-6 | - | - | TGTGCCAGCAGGGACAGAAACACCGGGGAGCTGTTTTTT | CASRDRNTGELFF
TRBJ1-1 | TRBV27 | - | medium-sized | TGTGCCAGCAGTTCACAGGGTGACGGCACTGAAGCTTTCTTT | CASSSQGDGTEAFF
TRBJ1-5 | TRBV27 | - | - | TGTGCCAGCAGTTTATTGGGCAATAGCAATCAGCCCCAGCATTTT | CASSLLGNSNQPQHF
TRBJ2-3 | TRBV10-2 | TRBD2 | once | TGCGCCAGCAGACTAGCGGGACTCACAGATACGCAGTATTTT | CASRLAGLTDTQYF
TRBJ1-3 | TRBV5-1 | - | - | TGCGCCAGCAGCCCAGGCGGGGTCGGATCCACCATATATTTT | CASSPGGVGSTIYF
TRBJ1-5 | TRBV28 | TRBD1 | - | TGTGCCAGCAGCCTGACAGGGGGACATAGCAATCAGCCCCAGCATTTT | CASSLTGGHSNQPQHF
TRBJ2-5 | TRBV28 | TRBD1 | - | TGTGCCAGCAGTTTGGACAGGGTGATGGAGACCCAGTACTTC | CASSLDRVMETQYF
TRBJ1-1 | TRBV6-4 | - | - | TGTGCCAGCAGCCTCCAGGGCGCCGGCACTGAAGCTTTCTTT | CASSLQGAGTEAFF
TRBJ2-1 | TRBV6-5 | - | - | TGTGCCAGCAGTTACTCTGCACTGACCTACAATGAGCAGTTCTTC | CASSYSALTYNEQFF
TRBJ2-2 | TRBV2 | - | - | TGTGCCAGGGGAGACAGGTACACCGGGGAGCTGTTTTTT | CARGDRYTGELFF
TRBJ1-2 | TRBV30 | - | - | TGTGCCTGGAGTGGACAGGTCACCTATGGCTACACCTTC | CAWSGQVTYGYTF
TRBJ1-2 | TRBV19 | - | - | TGTGCCAGTAACCCATCATATGACAGATTCTATGGCTACACCTTC | CASNPSYDRFYGYTF
TRBJ1-1 | TRBV5-4 | - | - | TGTGCCAGCAGCTTGCAGGAGGGCGCTAGAGGGACTGAAGCTTTCTTT | CASSLQEGARGTEAFF
TRBJ1-2 | TRBV12-3/TRBV12-4 | TRBD1 | - | TGTGCCAGCAGCCGGACAGGGTATTACGGCTACACCTTC | CASSRTGYYGYTF
TRBJ1-1 | TRBV20-1 | - | - | TGCAGTGCTGACACAAACACTGAAGCTTTCTTT | CSADTNTEAFF
TRBJ1-1 | TRBV6-5 | - | few | TGTGCCACCCGAAGTGAGTCCGAAAAAGCTTTCTTT | CATRSESEKAFF
TRBJ1-1 | TRBV15 | - | - | TGTGCCACCAGCAGAGGCCGGGGGGACACTGAAGCTTTCTTT | CATSRGRGDTEAFF
TRBJ2-5 | TRBV5-1 | TRBD2 | - | TGCGCCAGCAGCTTGGGGCCGGGACTAGGGGACCCTTTTCAAGAGACCCAGTACTTC | CASSLGPGLGDPFQETQYF
TRBJ2-5 | TRBV27 | TRBD2 | - | TGTGCCAGCAGTTTTCCGCGGGGGGGGGCCCAGTACTTC | CASSFPRGGAQYF
TRBJ1-5 | TRBV14 | TRBD1 | - | TGTGCCAGCAGCCAAGGGACAGGGGGAGCCCAGCCCCAGCATTTT | CASSQGTGGAQPQHF
TRBJ1-2 | TRBV5-4 | TRBD1 | - | TGTGCCAGCAGCAGCGGACAGGGAGGGGGTAACTATGGCTACACCTTC | CASSSGQGGGNYGYTF
TRBJ1-4 | TRBV6-5 | - | - | TGTGCCAGCAGTTACTCGAGGTTAACTAATGAAAAACTGTTTTTT | CASSYSRLTNEKLFF
TRBJ2-1 | TRBV29-1 | TRBD2 | once | TGCAGCGTCGCCGGACTAGCGGGAAATGAGCAGTTCTTC | CSVAGLAGNEQFF
TRBJ1-1 | TRBV5-1 | TRBD1 | - | TGCGCCAGCAGCCGAGACAGGGGCGCTAACACTGAAGCTTTCTTT | CASSRDRGANTEAFF
TRBJ2-7 | TRBV18 | - | - | TGTGCCAGCTCACCGGTGAGGGACTCCTACGAGCAGTACTTC | CASSPVRDSYEQYF
TRBJ1-2 | TRBV19 | - | - | TGTGCCAGTAACAATCAGGGTCCCAATGGCTACACCTTC | CASNNQGPNGYTF
TRBJ1-2 | TRBV19 | - | - | TGTGCCAGTAGACCATCTCTGACAGGCTATGGCTACACCTTC | CASRPSLTGYGYTF
TRBJ1-2 | TRBV7-9 | TRBD1 | - | TGTGCCAGCAGTCTAGCCAGGGGGAGCGGCTATGGCTACACCTTC | CASSLARGSGYGYTF
TRBJ1-1 | TRBV16 | TRBD1 | - | TGTGCCAGCAGCCTCGCACAGGGGGGGCGCGTAGTCGAAGCTTTCTTT | CASSLAQGGRVVEAFF
TRBJ1-4 | TRBV5-1 | TRBD1 | - | TGCGCCAGCAGCTCGGGACAGGGAGTAACTAATGAAAAACTGTTTTTT | CASSSGQGVTNEKLFF
TRBJ2-1 | TRBV4-2 | TRBD2 | - | TGTGCCAGCAGCCAAGAAACTAGCGGGAGAGGAAATGAGCAGTTCTTC | CASSQETSGRGNEQFF
TRBJ2-1 | TRBV9 | TRBD2 | - | TGTGCCAGCAGCGTAGGTGGTAGCGGGAGGTTTAATGAGCAGTTCTTC | CASSVGGSGRFNEQFF
TRBJ2-2 | TRBV5-4 | - | - | TGTGCCAGCAGCTTGGACCGAAGCGGCACCGGGGAGCTGTTTTTT | CASSLDRSGTGELFF
TRBJ2-1 | TRBV29-1 | TRBD2 | - | TGCAGCGTTGAAGATCGTAGCGGGAGGGCCTATGAGCAGTTCTTC | CSVEDRSGRAYEQFF
TRBJ1-2 | TRBV6-6 | - | few | TGTGCCAGCAGCCTCAACAGGGAGGGCTACACCTTC | CASSLNREGYTF
TRBJ2-7 | TRBV6-5 | - | few | TGTGCCAGCAGTTCTTTACTAGCCGGCGAGCAGTACTTC | CASSSLLAGEQYF